These 25 T cell receptor beta chains share one sample of origin, sequenced in a study of tumor-infiltrating lymphocytes in primary liver carcinoma. Co-extraction yielded RNA and DNA from about 20-30 mg of unsorted bulk tissue. From roughly 0.5 ug total RNA, TCR beta cDNA was generated with a primer in the constant region. Three rounds of nested multiplex PCR with slightly modified ARM-PCR produced TCR beta libraries. Investigators reported that the first two PCR rounds, at around 11 cycles each, used TRBV1-TRBV30 forward primers with a C-beta reverse primer. TCRdb reprocessed the multiplex PCR reads via MiXCR and lists one record per CDR3 protein. The data show about 41,000 distinct CDR3 sequences, 73% seen once. Sequencing input: liver tumor tissue from sampling region 2. Subset described: tumor region T2, inferior pole. All receptors derive from a man aged 35-49 years with primary liver carcinoma and hepatitis B virus infection.

Relative to its sample, this clonotype is medium-sized (0.01 to 0.1%). This chain uses TRBV11-3 with TRBJ1-2; a possible D gene is TRBD1 (5 bases). The V end was cut by 4 bases, the J end by 3 bases, with 15 bases between. Germline CDR1 is SGHNT and CDR2 is YENEEA. CDR3 length equals 15 residues. Here the CDR3 reads CASSSTRGRHYGYTF. CDR3 nucleotides: TGTGCCAGCAGCTCCACCCGGGGGAGACACTATGGCTACACCTTC.

This clonotype was observed a few times. The chain recombines TRBV11-3 with TRBJ2-1; D is unresolved. The V and J ends lost 1 base and 8 bases respectively, with 12 bases between them. This CDR3 region has 14 residues. Germline V gene lookup returns CDR1 SGHNT and CDR2 YENEEA. In DNA form, the CDR3 reads TGTGCCAGCAGCTTAGGTGTCAGCAATGATGAGCAGTTCTTC. Translation: CASSLGVSNDEQFF. The variable domain in full, with the rest retrieved from reference TRBV11-3 and TRBJ2-1, is EAGVVQSPRYKIIEKKQPVAFWCNPISGHNTLYWYLQNLGQGPELLIRYENEEAVDDSQLPKDRFSAERLKGVDSTLKIQPAELGDSAVYLCASSLGVSNDEQFFGPGTRLTVL.

Notes on this clonotype: Given the absence of the conserved phenylalanine or tryptophan at the CDR3 end, a read error is likely. The gene calls are TRBV5-5 and TRBJ1-2; D is undetermined. CDR1 is SGHKS, CDR2 YYEKEE, per germline (reference sequence). V lost 0 bases, J lost 9 bases, and 9 bases lay in between. This CDR3 contains 12 residues. The CDR3 is CASSLDLLSYTI. As DNA, the CDR3 is TGTGCCAGCAGCTTGGACCTCTTGAGCTACACCATC.

This clonotype was observed a few times. A much bigger clone sits one base away, suggesting this may be a read error. The V and J genes are TRBV7-9 and TRBJ1-4; TRBD1 might be the D (5 bases). This CDR3 region has 17 residues. V was pared by 1 base and J by 2 bases, with 14 bases between. CDR1 SEHNR and CDR2 FQNEAQ come from the germline V gene (reference sequence). The CDR3 reads CASSLDKGRGTNEKLFF. In DNA form, the CDR3 reads TGTGCCAGCAGCTTAGACAAGGGGCGTGGGACTAATGAAAAACTGTTTTTT.

This clonotype was counted a single time. At one boundary the junction diverges from the germline segment, which might be a read error. This chain joins TRBV29-1 and TRBJ1-1, with a tentative D call TRBD1 (6 bases). The germline V gene encodes CDR1 SQVTM and CDR2 ANQGSEA. This CDR3 spans 15 amino acids. DNA of the CDR3: TGCAACGTTGAAGTTTGGGGGGCTAGTAACACTGAATCTTTCTTT. This gives the protein CNVEVWGASNTESFF.

This chain connects TRBV11-2 to TRBJ2-3; D is uncertain. CDR1 and CDR2 (germline): SGHAT, FQNNGV. The ends were cut back, 7 bases at V and 0 bases at J, with 20 bases in the middle. The CDR3 is made up of 17 amino acids. The CDR3, as DNA: TGTGCCAGCACCATCCAGAGGCTAAAGGAAAGCACAGATACGCAGTATTTT. This translates into CASTIQRLKESTDTQYF.

This clonotype has a single count. Relative to the germline gene, one junction end is altered; a read error may explain this. The V call is TRBV11-2, the J call TRBJ1-1; D remains ambiguous. Germline V gene sequence: CDR1 SGHAT, CDR2 FQNNGV. CDR3 length: 15 residues. The CDR3 is CACSGNLKLNTEAFF. The CDR3 coding sequence is TGTGCCTGCAGCGGCAACCTTAAACTGAACACTGAAGCTTTCTTT.

Points on this clonotype: A read error may produce the germline difference seen at one junction end. The chain uses TRBV6-6 and TRBJ2-7; D might be TRBD2 (6 bases). CDR1 and CDR2 from the germline V gene are MNHNY and SVGAGI (reference sequence). CDR3 length equals 12 residues. In nucleotides, the CDR3 is TGTGACAGCGGCCCCGGAGCGGGCGAGCAGTACTTC. Its protein product is CDSGPGAGEQYF.

For this clonotype: A junction end diverges from the germline sequence, so it may reflect a read error. The gene calls are TRBV4-2 and TRBJ2-1; 7 bases are a match to TRBD2. This CDR3 spans 17 amino acids. Germline V CDR1 and CDR2: LGHNA, YNFKEQ. The CDR3 region is CASSQISAGYTGNEQIF. The CDR3 DNA reads as TGTGCCAGCAGCCAAATTTCAGCGGGATATACGGGGAATGAGCAGATCTTC.

This clonotype was counted a single time. Mismatch with germline at one junction end may stem from a read error. The rearrangement joins TRBV11-3 to TRBJ2-7; maybe TRBD2 (5 bases). Germline V gene lookup returns CDR1 SGHNT and CDR2 YENEEA. The CDR3 has 12 residues. The CDR3 bases are TGTACCAGCAGCTCCCAATGGGGAGAGCAGCACTTC. This sequence encodes CTSSSQWGEQHF.

The rearrangement links TRBV6-1 to TRBJ1-5; D is unclear. The germline V gene has CDR1 MNHNS and CDR2 SASEGT. The CDR3 totals 14 residues. V was cut by 3 bases and J by 9 bases, with 15 bases left in between. The CDR3 loop is CASSEARENSPQHF. In nucleotides, the CDR3 is TGTGCCAGCAGTGAGGCAAGGGAAAATTCGCCCCAGCATTTT.

As concerns this clonotype: Since the CDR3 does not end with the conserved phenylalanine or tryptophan, this likely comes from a read error. The rearrangement joins TRBV4-3 to TRBJ2-5; D might be TRBD2 (6 bases). Germline V gene sequence: CDR1 LGHNA, CDR2 YSLEER. The CDR3 sequence is 16 residues long. V dropped 3 bases and J dropped 6 bases, with 20 bases sitting between them. The CDR3 DNA sequence: TGCGCCAGCAGCCAGGGCGAGGGGCGGGAACTAAAGACCCAGTACATC. Amino acid sequence: CASSQGEGRELKTQYI.

This clonotype was seen once. The missing conserved phenylalanine or tryptophan at the end of this CDR3 makes a read error likely. DNA of the CDR3: TGTGCCAGCAGTTTAGCGGGAGGGGAAGAGATCCAGTACTTG. It codes for CASSLAGGEEIQYL. The chain uses TRBV12-3 or TRBV12-4 and TRBJ2-5; 7 bases are a match to TRBD2. The CDR3 totals 14 residues.

CDR3 sequence: CARSTGTSHFNEQFF. CDR3 bases: TGTGCCAGAAGTACTGGGACTAGCCACTTCAATGAGCAGTTCTTC. The rearrangement uses TRBV6-5 and TRBJ2-1, with 9 bases identical to TRBD2. The CDR3 sequence is 15 residues long. J lost 6 bases, V lost 9 bases, and 12 bases had no gene match. Germline loops: CDR1 MNHEY, CDR2 SVGAGI.

Comment on this clonotype: Its ends do not fully match the called genes, so a read error is possible. CDR3 nucleotides: TGCAACGTTGAAGCTGACAGTGGGCGAGCAGAGACCCAGTACTTC. Amino acids: CNVEADSGRAETQYF. The chain joins TRBV29-1 to TRBJ2-5, with D possibly matching TRBD1 (5 bases). From germline, CDR1 is SQVTM and CDR2 ANQGSEA. This CDR3 contains 15 residues.

About this clonotype itself: Just one base apart from a much larger clone, this may be a read error. This chain links TRBV2 with TRBJ2-1; 9 nucleotides align to TRBD2. CDR3 size: 15 residues. Germline loops: CDR1 SNHLY, CDR2 FYNNEI. J was trimmed by 8 bases and V by 6 bases; bases with no gene match: 11. This chain's CDR3 is CASSQLAGQYDEQFF. CDR3 nucleotide sequence: TGTGCCAGCAGCCAGCTAGCGGGGCAATACGATGAGCAGTTCTTC.

With regard to this clonotype: A read error is likely, as this CDR3 ends without the conserved phenylalanine or tryptophan. Because the CDR3's place on the DNA is in doubt, the DNA is left out and the CDR3 is given as listed by TCRdb. The rearrangement joins TRBV6-2 or TRBV6-3 to TRBJ2-7; the DNA was not used to check the table's D call, TRBD1. CDR1 and CDR2 from the germline V gene are MNHEY and SVGEGT. Counting both end residues, the CDR3 totals 14 amino acids. CDR3 amino acids: CASSLRDMAHEQCL.

This clonotype was seen at least ten times. Here the CDR3 reads CASSLGGGGTEQYF. Written as DNA, the CDR3 is TGTGCCAGCAGCTTAGGAGGCGGGGGGACGGAGCAGTACTTC. The J gene is TRBJ2-7, the V gene TRBV7-6; TRBD2 aligns across 8 bases. Germline V gene lookup returns CDR1 SGHVS and CDR2 FNYEAQ. V lost 1 base to trimming and J lost 7 bases; unmatched junction nucleotides: 6. This CDR3 region has 14 residues.

With regard to this clonotype: A read error may produce the germline difference seen at one junction end. CDR3 bases: TGCTGTGTGACAGTCCCACTCTCCTACGAACAGTACTTC. This gives the protein CCVTVPLSYEQYF. The rearrangement uses TRBV29-1 and TRBJ2-7; tentatively, D is TRBD1 (5 bases). This CDR3 is 13 amino acids long. Germline V CDR1 and CDR2: SQVTM, ANQGSEA.

V usage is TRBV6-6 and J usage is TRBJ2-2; 10 bases line up with TRBD2. This CDR3 contains 16 residues. CDR1 and CDR2 from the germline V gene are MNHNY and SVGAGI (reference sequence). The chain's CDR3 is CVCNPSGSGGFGELFF. In DNA form, the CDR3 reads TGTGTCTGCAACCCTAGCGGGAGCGGGGGGTTCGGGGAGCTGTTTTTT.

This chain joins TRBV6-2 or TRBV6-3 and TRBJ1-5; 7 bases are a match to TRBD1. The DNA end lines up better with TRBJ2-3; the J call may be wrong. The germline gives CDR1 MNHEY, CDR2 SVGEGT. The CDR3 is 14 residues long. The CDR3 DNA sequence: TGTGCCAGCAGTCAGACAGGGTCCAATCAGCCCCAGTATTTT. It encodes CASSQTGSNQPQYF.

With respect to this clonotype: The junction differs from germline at one of its ends, possibly a read error. The rearrangement uses TRBV4-3 and TRBJ2-5; the D gene is possibly TRBD2 (6 bases). The CDR3 is 17 residues long. Looked up from germline, CDR1 is LGHNA and CDR2 is YSLEER. Here the CDR3 DNA reads TGCGCCAGCAGCCAAGCCGCTAGCGAGAGGACTGGTGAGATCCAGTACTTC. Its protein product is CASSQAASERTGEIQYF.

Turning to this clonotype: One end of the junction does not line up with germline, which may come from a read error. The chain couples TRBV5-5 to TRBJ1-2, with a possible D match to TRBD1 (5 bases). Germline values: CDR1 SGHKS, CDR2 YYEKEE (reference sequence). The CDR3 loop spans 14 amino acids. The CDR3 DNA sequence: TGTGTCAGCAGCCCGACAGCAACTAACTATGGCTACACCTTC. Translating gives CVSSPTATNYGYTF.

In the case of this clonotype: At one end, the junction sequence differs from germline, possibly due to a read error. The rearrangement links TRBV6-6 to TRBJ2-6; D call uncertain. Germline V gene sequence: CDR1 MNHNY, CDR2 SVGAGI (reference sequence). The CDR3 contains 15 residues. The CDR3: CGSTMLVSRANVLAF. CDR3 in DNA: TGTGGCAGCACAATGTTGGTCTCTCGGGCCAACGTCCTGGCTTTC.

Note on this clonotype: A read error may account for a junction end that differs from germline. This chain links TRBV5-1 with TRBJ1-5; TRBD1 matches at 8 bases. The CDR3 spans 16 residues. The germline V gene has CDR1 SGHRS and CDR2 YFSETQ. The CDR3 sequence is CASSWGEQGVNRPQHF. The CDR3 coding sequence is TGTGCCAGCAGCTGGGGGGAACAGGGGGTAAATCGGCCCCAGCATTTT.